Each of the 23 T cell receptor beta chains below was sequenced from the same sample in a study of blood T cell repertoires in COVID-19. Profiling relied on immunoSEQ multiplex PCR, and the TCRdb table lists in-frame clones only, not all of them. The sample holds about 270,000 clones; roughly nine tenths are singletons and the top ten take around 12%. Sequencing used peripheral blood. The receptors here all came from a woman in her twenties or thirties with COVID-19, enrolled during active disease.

This clone was picked up one time. V gene TRBV10-3 combines with J gene TRBJ2-1; weak D call: TRBD2 (5 bases). This CDR3 is built from 13 residues. CDR1 is ENHRY, CDR2 SYGVKD, per germline. V lost 8 bases and J lost 4, with 12 bases in between. CDR3 region: CAISPRGYNEQFF. The CDR3 region has the DNA TGTGCCATCTCCCCCCGAGGGTACAATGAGCAGTTCTTC.

The chain combines TRBV3-1 (or the pseudogene TRBV3-2) with TRBJ2-1; 9 bases fit TRBD1. Germline V gives CDR1 LGHDT, CDR2 YNNKEL (reference sequence). Trimming took 2 bases from V and 7 from J; bases not matched to a gene: 6. The CDR3 contains 15 residues. The CDR3 spells CASSQYAQGANEQFF. Here the CDR3 DNA reads TGTGCCAGCAGCCAATATGCACAGGGGGCAAATGAGCAGTTCTTC.

The rearrangement joins TRBV9 to TRBJ2-7; 9 bases agree with TRBD1. The CDR3 has 15 amino acids. V trimming: 4 bases; J trimming: 4 bases; junction bases outside the gene matches: 9. Germline V lookup: CDR1 SGDLS, CDR2 YYNGEE. The CDR3 loop is CASSTGQGGLYEQYF. The CDR3 DNA reads as TGTGCCAGCAGCACGGGACAGGGTGGACTTTACGAGCAGTACTTC. The entire variable domain, with the rest obtained from reference TRBV9 and TRBJ2-7, is as follows: DSGVTQTPKHLITATGQRVTLRCSPRSGDLSVYWYQQSLDQGLQFLIQYYNGEERAKGNILERFSAQQFPDLHSELNLSSLELGDSALYFCASSTGQGGLYEQYFGPGTRLTVT.

The rearrangement links TRBV9 to TRBJ2-5; D remains unclear. From germline, CDR1 is SGDLS and CDR2 YYNGEE. Trimming removed 0 bases from V and 4 bases from J, with 13 bases in between. The length of the CDR3 is 15 residues. The CDR3 region has the DNA TGTGCCAGCAGCGTAGGCCTCAGTCCCGCAGAGACCCAGTACTTC. This translates into CASSVGLSPAETQYF.

The chain has TRBV7-6 and TRBJ2-1; 10 bases align to TRBD2. With V trimmed by 3 bases and J by 7 bases, 6 bases remained unmatched. The CDR3 length is 15 residues. CDR1 is SGHVS, CDR2 FNYEAQ, per germline. The CDR3 here is CASSLSGGAGNEQFF. In DNA form, the CDR3 reads TGTGCCAGCAGCTTGAGCGGGGGGGCTGGAAATGAGCAGTTCTTC.

This chain uses TRBV29-1 with TRBJ1-1; possible D gene TRBD1, 5 bases. There are 11 residues in the CDR3. Germline V gene lookup returns CDR1 SQVTM and CDR2 ANQGSEA. The V end was cut by 6 bases, the J end by 4 bases, with 9 bases between. This CDR3 is CSVQGSTEAFF. CDR3 sequence (DNA): TGCAGCGTGCAGGGTTCCACTGAAGCTTTCTTT.

V gene TRBV27 combines with J gene TRBJ2-4; 8 nucleotides line up with TRBD1. The CDR3 contains 16 residues. Germline V gene lookup returns CDR1 MNHEY and CDR2 SMNVEV (reference sequence). With V trimmed by 6 bases and J by 9 bases, 16 bases remained unmatched. The chain's CDR3 is CASSQDRVGPARIQYF. The CDR3 nucleotides read TGTGCCAGCAGCCAGGACAGGGTGGGGCCCGCCCGCATTCAGTACTTC.

J is TRBJ1-2 and V is TRBV7-9, with 10 bases aligning to TRBD1. Looked up from germline, CDR1 is SEHNR and CDR2 is FQNEAQ (reference sequence). The CDR3 totals 14 residues. Trimming cost V 5 bases and J 3 bases; bases outside gene matches: 3. CDR3 nucleotides: TGTGCCAGCAGCAACGACAGGGGGCACTATGGCTACACCTTC. This codes for CASSNDRGHYGYTF.

The chain recombines TRBV2 with TRBJ2-3; D unclear. Trimming stripped 7 bases from V and 8 bases from J, with 19 bases between. The germline V gene has CDR1 SNHLY and CDR2 FYNNEI. This CDR3 contains 14 residues. CDR3 sequence (DNA): TGTGCCAGCAAATCCCCTTCAATTATCGGTACGCAGTATTTT. Its translation is CASKSPSIIGTQYF.

This sequence joins TRBV30 and TRBJ2-7; 7 bases fit TRBD2. V lost 7 bases to trimming and J lost 7 bases; unmatched junction nucleotides: 13. Looked up from germline, CDR1 is GTSNPN and CDR2 is SVGIG (reference sequence). The CDR3 sequence is 13 residues long. Written as DNA, the CDR3 is TGTGCCTATACGGGCCGATGGGGGGGGGAGCAGTACTTC. Its protein is CAYTGRWGGEQYF. Full variable domain (outside the CDR3, taken from reference TRBV30 and TRBJ2-7): SQTIHQWPATLVQPVGSPLSLECTVEGTSNPNLYWYRQAAGRGLQLLFYSVGIGQISSEVPQNLSASRPQDRQFILSSKKLLLSDSGFYLCAYTGRWGGEQYFGPGTRLTVT.

The chain links TRBV21-1 to TRBJ2-3; TRBD1 was called by the table and not checked on the DNA. TRBV21-1 is labeled a pseudogene. The CDR3 has 14 residues. CDR3 nucleotides: TGTGCCAAATTGGAACCAGGAAGCACAGATACGCAGTATTTT. Translation gives CAKLEPGSTDTQYF.

V gene TRBV16 combines with J gene TRBJ1-1; 10 positions match TRBD1. The CDR3 sequence is 16 residues long. Trimming removed 4 bases from V and 5 bases from J; junction bases left unmatched: 10. Germline V gene data show CDR1 as KGHSY and CDR2 as FQNENV. In DNA form, the CDR3 reads TGTGCCAGCAGCCTAACCGGGACAGGGGTGACGACTGAAGCTTTCTTT. Translation gives CASSLTGTGVTTEAFF.

This sequence joins TRBV2 and TRBJ2-7; 9 bases fit TRBD2. The germline V gene has CDR1 SNHLY and CDR2 FYNNEI. V lost 5 bases to trimming and J lost 7 bases; unmatched junction nucleotides: 9. The CDR3 contains 14 residues. CDR3 nucleotide sequence: TGTGCCAGCAGTCCTAGCGGGGTGAGAGGAGAGCAGTACTTC. Encoded protein: CASSPSGVRGEQYF. The whole variable domain, remainder taken from reference TRBV2 and TRBJ2-7, is EPEVTQTPSHQVTQMGQEVILRCVPISNHLYFYWYRQILGQKVEFLVSFYNNEISEKSEIFDDQFSVERPDGSNFTLKIRSTKLEDSAMYFCASSPSGVRGEQYFGPGTRLTVT.

This chain uses TRBV5-1 with TRBJ2-2; no definite D call. The CDR3 sequence is 12 residues long. Trimming stripped 6 bases from V and 1 base from J, with 4 bases between. CDR1 and CDR2 (germline): SGHRS, YFSETQ. The CDR3 spells CASTVNTGELFF. In nucleotides, the CDR3 is TGCGCCAGCACCGTGAACACCGGGGAGCTGTTTTTT.

The J gene is TRBJ1-1, the V gene TRBV11-1; TRBD1 might be the D (6 bases). CDR1 and CDR2 from the germline V gene are SGHAT and FQDESV (reference sequence). V lost 5 bases and J 1 base, leaving 14 bases between the germline ends. The CDR3 consists of 15 residues. The CDR3 region is CASSGGQSRNTEAFF. The CDR3 DNA follows: TGTGCCAGCAGCGGAGGACAGAGTAGGAACACTGAAGCTTTCTTT. Complete variable domain (other parts from reference TRBV11-1 and TRBJ1-1): EAEVAQSPRYKITEKSQAVAFWCDPISGHATLYWYRQILGQGPELLVQFQDESVVDDSQLPKDRFSAERLKGVDSTLKIQPAELGDSAMYLCASSGGQSRNTEAFFGQGTRLTVV.

The V call is TRBV5-4, the J call TRBJ2-7, with 9 bases that match TRBD1. The CDR3 covers 14 residues. Trimming removed 4 bases from V and 3 bases from J; junction bases left unmatched: 5. Germline CDR1 SGHNT, CDR2 YYREEE (reference sequence). CDR3 sequence reads: CASSGGQGIYEQYF. The CDR3 coding sequence is TGTGCCAGCAGCGGGGGACAGGGAATCTACGAGCAGTACTTC.

This CDR3 is CASSADSGWKQYF. CDR3 sequence (DNA): TGTGCCAGCAGCGCGGACAGCGGATGGAAGCAGTACTTC. The chain joins TRBV27 to TRBJ2-7; possible D gene TRBD1, 6 bases. The CDR3 spans 13 residues. V was cut by 6 bases and J by 8 bases, with 17 bases left in between. Germline V gene data show CDR1 as MNHEY and CDR2 as SMNVEV (reference sequence).

The chain combines TRBV5-1 with TRBJ2-5, with 10 positions matching TRBD2. The CDR3 is made up of 14 amino acids. The J segment lost 5 bases and the V segment lost 4 bases, leaving 5 bases of the junction unmatched. Looked up from germline, CDR1 is SGHRS and CDR2 is YFSETQ. The CDR3, as DNA: TGCGCCAGCAGCCTAGCGGGGGACCGGGAGACCCAGTACTTC. This gives the protein CASSLAGDRETQYF.

This chain uses TRBV2 with TRBJ2-3; tentative D call: TRBD2 (6 bases). The CDR3 runs to 14 residues. With 6 bases removed from V and 1 base from J, the gap between germline ends came to 11 bases. Germline V gene lookup returns CDR1 SNHLY and CDR2 FYNNEI. This CDR3 is CASRGGSGTDTQYF. As DNA, the CDR3 is TGTGCCAGCAGGGGAGGATCTGGCACAGATACGCAGTATTTT. Full variable domain (missing parts from reference TRBV2 and TRBJ2-3): EPEVTQTPSHQVTQMGQEVILRCVPISNHLYFYWYRQILGQKVEFLVSFYNNEISEKSEIFDDQFSVERPDGSNFTLKIRSTKLEDSAMYFCASRGGSGTDTQYFGPGTRLTVL.

This chain joins TRBV4-1 and TRBJ2-6, with D possibly matching TRBD2 (6 bases). This CDR3 is 16 amino acids long. The V gene's germline CDR1 is MGHRA and CDR2 YSYEKL. The V end was cut by 0 bases, the J end by 4 bases, with 10 bases between. The CDR3 nucleotides are TGCGCCAGCAGCCAAGATAACGGGAGAGGGGCCAACGTCCTGACTTTC. This translates into CASSQDNGRGANVLTF.

This clone appeared once. V and J are TRBV11-2 and TRBJ1-1; no firm D call. Trimming shortened V by 2 bases and J by 8 bases, and 9 bases separated the two germline ends. Germline loops: CDR1 SGHAT, CDR2 FQNNGV. CDR3 length: 12 amino acids. This CDR3 reads CASSLSAGEAFF. The CDR3 region has the DNA TGTGCCAGCAGCTTATCTGCGGGAGAAGCTTTCTTT.

V is TRBV19 and J is TRBJ1-2, with TRBD1 matching over 8 bases. Trimming at V came to 5 bases and at J to 10 bases, leaving 9 bases not matched to a gene. From germline, CDR1 is LNHDA and CDR2 SQIVND (reference sequence). This CDR3 is built from 13 residues. Written as DNA, the CDR3 is TGTGCCAGTAGTTTACGGGACAGGTCTTCCTACACCTTC. It encodes CASSLRDRSSYTF.

This chain links TRBV10-2 with TRBJ1-1, with D perhaps TRBD1 (6 bases). V gave up 3 bases and J gave up 7 bases, with 6 bases separating them. The CDR3 covers 11 residues. Per germline, CDR1 WSHSY and CDR2 SAAADI. The CDR3 nucleotides read TGCGCCAGCAGTGACAGGGGTGAAGCTTTCTTT. It specifies CASSDRGEAFF.